Listed here are 8 T cell receptor beta chains from one sample, sequenced in a study of siplizumab effects on memory and regulatory T cells. Assay used: immunoSEQ multiplex PCR; TCRdb lists only in-frame clones, some missing. Of more than 800 clones in the sample, around two thirds were seen once. Their antigens are not known. Over a period of 5 to 7 days at 37 degrees C, the mixed lymphocyte reaction cells were cocultured. The sample was CFSE-low (dividing) CD8+ T cells sorted from an allogeneic mixed lymphocyte reaction. Source of these receptors: a human donor in good health; the cells came from an allogeneic mixed lymphocyte reaction.

V and J are TRBV27 and TRBJ2-1, with TRBD2 identical over 8 bases. The CDR3 loop spans 14 amino acids. Looked up from germline, CDR1 is MNHEY and CDR2 is SMNVEV (reference sequence). V gave up 5 bases and J gave up 6 bases; unmatched junction bases: 6. CDR3 loop: CASSLGLAGNEQFF. For the CDR3, the DNA is TGTGCCAGCAGTCTCGGGCTAGCGGGCAATGAGCAGTTCTTC.

The DNA for the CDR3 is TGTGCCAGCAGCCAAGGAAGCCACATGGCAGATACGCAGTATTTT. Its translation: CASSQGSHMADTQYF. The rearrangement links TRBV14 to TRBJ2-3, with D uncertain. Deletions cut 1 base from V and 4 bases from J, with 12 bases between. CDR1 and CDR2 (germline): SGHDN, FVKESK. The CDR3 is 15 residues long.

The chain employs TRBV7-9 and TRBJ2-1; 11 bases fit TRBD2. With 1 base clipped from V and 4 bases from J, the junction kept 6 bases outside the gene matches. Germline V gene lookup returns CDR1 SEHNR and CDR2 FQNEAQ (reference sequence). The CDR3 is 17 residues long. CDR3 amino acids: CASSLGLAGGSYNEQFF. CDR3 bases: TGTGCCAGCAGCTTAGGCCTAGCGGGGGGCTCATACAATGAGCAGTTCTTC.

The genes are TRBV5-4 and TRBJ2-5, with TRBD2 identical over 8 bases. The CDR3 is 14 residues long. The V segment lost 5 bases and the J segment 5 bases; nucleotides outside the gene matches: 8. Germline CDR1 and CDR2: SGHNT and YYREEE (reference sequence). CDR3 loop: CASSKGAGEETQYF. For the CDR3, the DNA is TGTGCCAGCAGTAAAGGAGCGGGGGAGGAGACCCAGTACTTC.

The chain carries TRBV9 and TRBJ2-7; the D is unclear. Germline CDR1 SGDLS, CDR2 YYNGEE. The CDR3 covers 15 residues. The V end lost 0 bases, the J end lost 3 bases, and 13 bases lay between the germline ends. Written as DNA, the CDR3 is TGTGCCAGCAGCGTAGGGGCAGCTACTTTCTACGAGCAGTACTTC. It encodes CASSVGAATFYEQYF.

V gene TRBV11-1 combines with J gene TRBJ2-1; D perhaps matches TRBD1 (5 bases). Trimming cost V 1 base and J 0 bases, with 7 bases left between them. The CDR3 totals 15 residues. Germline assignment: CDR1 SGHAT and CDR2 FQDESV (reference sequence). The CDR3 region is CASSLGQSSYNEQFF. CDR3 nucleotides: TGTGCCAGCAGCTTAGGACAGAGCTCCTACAATGAGCAGTTCTTC.

This clone was counted a single time. The gene calls are TRBV4-1 and TRBJ2-1; tentatively, D is TRBD2 (5 bases). The CDR3 is made up of 16 amino acids. The germline V gene has CDR1 MGHRA and CDR2 YSYEKL. Trimming took 1 base from V and 5 from J, leaving 15 bases between them. CDR3 amino acids: CASSQVIGVGNNEQFF. DNA for the CDR3: TGCGCCAGCAGCCAAGTCATCGGGGTGGGAAACAATGAGCAGTTCTTC.

This clone occurred a few times. The chain couples TRBV6-6 to TRBJ1-5; D not certain. V lost 4 bases and J lost 0, with 13 bases in between. The CDR3 is made up of 16 amino acids. The germline V gene encodes CDR1 MNHNY and CDR2 SVGAGI (reference sequence). Here the CDR3 reads CASSSLDPYSNQPQHF. For the CDR3, the DNA is TGTGCCAGCAGTTCCTTAGACCCATATAGCAATCAGCCCCAGCATTTT.